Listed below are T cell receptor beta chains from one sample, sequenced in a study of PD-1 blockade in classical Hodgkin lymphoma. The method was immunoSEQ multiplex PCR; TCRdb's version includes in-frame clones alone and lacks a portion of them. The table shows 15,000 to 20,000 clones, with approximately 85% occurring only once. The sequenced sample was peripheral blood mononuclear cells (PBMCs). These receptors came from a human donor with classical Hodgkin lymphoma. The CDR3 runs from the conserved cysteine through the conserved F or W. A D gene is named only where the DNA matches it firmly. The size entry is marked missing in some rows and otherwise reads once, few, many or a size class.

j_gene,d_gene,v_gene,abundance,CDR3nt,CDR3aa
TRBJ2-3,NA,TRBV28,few,TGTGCCAGCAGCCAAAGGGGACGGAGGACTTTCACAGATACGCAGTATTTT,CASSQRGRRTFTDTQYF
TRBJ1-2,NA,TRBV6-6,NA,TGTGCCAGCAGTTATGGAAAAGGGGGCTATGGCTACACCTTC,CASSYGKGGYGYTF
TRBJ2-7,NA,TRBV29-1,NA,TGCAGCGGAATGACAGGACCGTACGAGCAGTACTTC,CSGMTGPYEQYF
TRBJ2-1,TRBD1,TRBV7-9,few,TGTGCCAGCAGCGCAAGGTGGGGACAGGGCTACAATGAGCAGTTCTTC,CASSARWGQGYNEQFF
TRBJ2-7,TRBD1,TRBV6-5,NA,TGTGCCAGCCTGGACAGGAGCTCCTACGAGCAGTACTTC,CASLDRSSYEQYF
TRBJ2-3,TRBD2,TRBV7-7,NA,TGTGCCAGCAGCTTAGGGTCGGGAGGGCCGGATACGCAGTATTTT,CASSLGSGGPDTQYF
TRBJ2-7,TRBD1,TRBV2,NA,TGTGCCAGCAGTGCGGACAGGGTGTCCTACGAGCAGTACTTC,CASSADRVSYEQYF
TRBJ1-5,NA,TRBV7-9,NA,TGTGCCAGCAGCAGGGACAAGAGCAATCAGCCCCAGCATTTT,CASSRDKSNQPQHF
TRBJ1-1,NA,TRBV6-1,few,TGTGCCAGCAGTGTCTGGCAGATGAACACTGAAGCTTTCTTT,CASSVWQMNTEAFF
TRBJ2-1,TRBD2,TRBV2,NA,TGTGCCAGCAGTGGCGGGGGTGGGCAGTTCTTC,CASSGGGGQFF
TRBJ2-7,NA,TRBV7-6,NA,TGTGCCAGCAGCCCCAGGGGGGAGACCTACGAGCAGTACTTC,CASSPRGETYEQYF
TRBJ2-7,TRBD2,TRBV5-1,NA,TGCGCCAGTGCCCTAGCGGGAGGGAATCGAGGCGAGCAGTACTTC,CASALAGGNRGEQYF
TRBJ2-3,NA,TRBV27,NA,TGTGCCAGCAAGGATGACCCCACAGATACGCAGTATTTT,CASKDDPTDTQYF
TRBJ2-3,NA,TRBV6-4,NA,TGTGCCAGCAGTGAATCCCTAGAAGGGGAGGATACGCAGTATTTT,CASSESLEGEDTQYF
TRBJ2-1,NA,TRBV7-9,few,TGTGCCAGCAGCTTCGACGTATCGCAGTTCTTC,CASSFDVSQFF
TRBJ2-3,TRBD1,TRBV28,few,TGTGCCAGCGGCCAGGGGGCTATCACAGATACGCAGTATTTT,CASGQGAITDTQYF
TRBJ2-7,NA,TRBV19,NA,TGTGCCAGTAGTACTACGGGACACCCGGGCGAGCAGTACTTC,CASSTTGHPGEQYF
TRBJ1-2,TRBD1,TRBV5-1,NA,TGCGCCAGCAGCCCATCCGGGACAGGGCATGGCTACACCTTC,CASSPSGTGHGYTF
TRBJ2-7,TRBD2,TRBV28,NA,TGTGCCAGCAGTTTAATGGTAGCGGGAGCGCACGAGCAGTACTTC,CASSLMVAGAHEQYF
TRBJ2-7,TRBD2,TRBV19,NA,TGTGCCAGTACCCCCTCGGGGACTAGCGCCTACGAGCAGTACTTC,CASTPSGTSAYEQYF
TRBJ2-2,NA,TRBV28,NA,TGTGCCAGCAGTTTTTGGGCCCGGGGTGCCAGGAGGAACACCGGGGAGCTGTTTTTT,CASSFWARGARRNTGELFF
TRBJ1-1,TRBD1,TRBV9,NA,TGTGCCAGCAGCGTAGGGGGACAGGGGGCGTTCATTAACGTGAACACTGAAGCTTTCTTT,CASSVGGQGAFINVNTEAFF